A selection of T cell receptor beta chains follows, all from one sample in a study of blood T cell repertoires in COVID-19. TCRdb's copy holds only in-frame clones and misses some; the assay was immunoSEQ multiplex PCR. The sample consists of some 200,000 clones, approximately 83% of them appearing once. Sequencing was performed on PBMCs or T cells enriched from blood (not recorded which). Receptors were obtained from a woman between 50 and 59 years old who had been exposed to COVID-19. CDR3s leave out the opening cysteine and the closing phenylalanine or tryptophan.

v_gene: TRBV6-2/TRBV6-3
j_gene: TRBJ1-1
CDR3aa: ASSYSQQAEAF

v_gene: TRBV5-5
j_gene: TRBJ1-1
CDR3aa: ASKRSSIVLGTSMNTEAF

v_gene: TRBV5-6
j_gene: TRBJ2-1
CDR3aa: ASSPGRGNEQF

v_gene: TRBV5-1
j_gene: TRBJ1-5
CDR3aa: ASSHGTPDQPQH

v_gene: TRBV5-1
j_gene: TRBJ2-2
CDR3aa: ASSFRFEIGELF

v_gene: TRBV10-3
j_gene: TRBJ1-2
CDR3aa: AISRQGMDGYT

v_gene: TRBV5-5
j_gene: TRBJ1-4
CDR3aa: ASSLGGGAGDKLF

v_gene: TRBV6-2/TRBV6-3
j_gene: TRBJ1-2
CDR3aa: ASSLDGGYGYT

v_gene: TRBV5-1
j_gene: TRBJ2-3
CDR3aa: ASSLDLRGTSGGSDTQY

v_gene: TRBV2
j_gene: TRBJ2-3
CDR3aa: ATKTSGVSTDTQY

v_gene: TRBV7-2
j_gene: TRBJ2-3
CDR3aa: ASSLVGGVTDTQY

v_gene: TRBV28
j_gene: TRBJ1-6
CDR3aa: ASSSDRANSPLH

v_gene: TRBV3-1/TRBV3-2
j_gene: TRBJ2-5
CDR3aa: ASIPRSGGETQY

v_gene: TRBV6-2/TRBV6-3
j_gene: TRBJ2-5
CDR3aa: ASSPGLAGVGTQY

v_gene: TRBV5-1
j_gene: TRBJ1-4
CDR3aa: ASSLASLPREKLF

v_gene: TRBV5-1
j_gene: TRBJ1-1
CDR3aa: ASSFRDRGSEAF

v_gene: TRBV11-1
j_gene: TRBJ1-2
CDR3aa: ASSYTGGPYGYT

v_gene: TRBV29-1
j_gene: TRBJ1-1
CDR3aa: SGIQGDTEAF

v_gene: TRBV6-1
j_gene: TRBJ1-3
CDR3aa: ASSAADYSGNTIY

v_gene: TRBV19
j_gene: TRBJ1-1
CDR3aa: ASSSHSGNTEAF

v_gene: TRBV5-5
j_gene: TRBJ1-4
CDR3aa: ASSPLRANEKLF

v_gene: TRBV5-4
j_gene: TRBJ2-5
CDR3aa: ASSSSGGQETQY

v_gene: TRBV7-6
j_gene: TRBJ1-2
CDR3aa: ASSFGQNYGYT

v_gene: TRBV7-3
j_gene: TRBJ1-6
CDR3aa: ASSRGANGPLH

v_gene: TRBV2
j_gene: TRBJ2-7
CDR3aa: ASSRDRGPNEQY

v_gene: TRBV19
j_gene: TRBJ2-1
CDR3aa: ASSTRTSAGSDEQF

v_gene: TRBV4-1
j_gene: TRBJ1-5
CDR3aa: ASSRGDRANQPQH

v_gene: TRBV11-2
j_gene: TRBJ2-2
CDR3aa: ASSLAVGQGWSGELF

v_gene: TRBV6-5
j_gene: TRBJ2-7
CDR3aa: ASSDSGLQGEQY

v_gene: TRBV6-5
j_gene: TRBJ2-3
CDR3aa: ASRPPGQPQY

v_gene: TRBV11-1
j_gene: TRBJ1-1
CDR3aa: ASSYGGRGTEAF

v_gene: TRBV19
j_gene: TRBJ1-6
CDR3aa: ASSISGLTSSYNSPLH

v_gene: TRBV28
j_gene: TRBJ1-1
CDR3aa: ASSLGDRPKAF

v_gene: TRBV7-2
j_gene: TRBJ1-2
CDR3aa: ASSLTGPANYGYT

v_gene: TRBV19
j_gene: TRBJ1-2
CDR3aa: ASSGTGGNYGYT

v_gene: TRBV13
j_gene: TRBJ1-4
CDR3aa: ASSTSGPNEKLF

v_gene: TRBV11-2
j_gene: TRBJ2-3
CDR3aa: ASSSSRRMGTDTQY

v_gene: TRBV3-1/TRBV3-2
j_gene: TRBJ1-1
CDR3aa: ASSQATGANTEAF

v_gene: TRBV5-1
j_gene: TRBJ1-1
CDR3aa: ASSSGHQAF

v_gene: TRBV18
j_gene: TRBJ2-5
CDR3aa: ASSPTQGARETQY

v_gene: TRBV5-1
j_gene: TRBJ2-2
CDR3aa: ASSRLAGGPGELF

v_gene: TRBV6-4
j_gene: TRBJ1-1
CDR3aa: ASSVDTNTEAF

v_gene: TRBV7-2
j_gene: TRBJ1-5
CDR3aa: ASTFRVGSNQPQH

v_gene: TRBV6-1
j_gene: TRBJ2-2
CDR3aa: ASSQRGGNGELF

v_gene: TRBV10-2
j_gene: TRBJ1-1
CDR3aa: ASSPVGQGGTEAF

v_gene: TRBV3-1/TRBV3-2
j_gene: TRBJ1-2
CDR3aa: ASSDRGLRSYGYT

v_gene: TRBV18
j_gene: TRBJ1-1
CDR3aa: ASSPPRLGNTEAF

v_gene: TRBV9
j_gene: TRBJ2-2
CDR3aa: ASSVRGTATNTGELF

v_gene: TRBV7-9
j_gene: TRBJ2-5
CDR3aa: ASSLVGEETQY

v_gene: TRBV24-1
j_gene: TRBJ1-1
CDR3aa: ATSGAGARDTEAF

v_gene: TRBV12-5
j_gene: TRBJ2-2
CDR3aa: ASGLVKGASNTGELF

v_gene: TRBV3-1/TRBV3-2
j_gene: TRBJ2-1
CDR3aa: ASSQEILGELAGHRYEQF

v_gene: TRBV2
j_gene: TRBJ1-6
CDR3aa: ASRGEGGSPLH

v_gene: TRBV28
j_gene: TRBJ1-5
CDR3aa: ASIVQGAAERQPQH